This is a list of T cell receptor beta chains from one sample in a study of T cells in Graves' hyperthyroidism and ophthalmopathy. TCRdb re-called the multiplex PCR reads through MiXCR, storing one row per CDR3 protein. The sample carries 550,000 to 850,000 distinct CDR3 sequences, 18% recorded once. Sample: blood. The source of these receptors is a woman in her forties or fifties with Graves' hyperthyroidism that later progressed to Graves' ophthalmopathy. CDR3s include the opening cysteine and the closing phenylalanine or tryptophan.

CDR3 protein: CASTSGRRQTQYF; V gene: TRBV12-3/TRBV12-4; CDR3 length: 13
CDR3 protein: CASRHTSGLRNTIYF; V gene: TRBV11-2; CDR3 length: 15
CDR3 protein: CASSETYGYTF; V gene: TRBV2; CDR3 length: 11
CDR3 protein: CASSYSASGESTDTQYF; V gene: TRBV6-6; CDR3 length: 17
CDR3 protein: CASSFATRGSPLHF; V gene: TRBV11-2; CDR3 length: 14
CDR3 protein: CASSQAAAGIYGYTF; V gene: TRBV3-1; CDR3 length: 15
CDR3 protein: CASSGWGGATEAFF; V gene: TRBV12-3/TRBV12-4; CDR3 length: 14
CDR3 protein: CASSLGVHYGYTF; V gene: TRBV11-2; CDR3 length: 13
CDR3 protein: CSAREGLMGEAFF; V gene: TRBV20-1; CDR3 length: 13
CDR3 protein: CASSLGGLAGGNEQFF; V gene: TRBV7-6; CDR3 length: 16
CDR3 protein: CASSQDSAGLAKNIQYF; V gene: TRBV4-1; CDR3 length: 17
CDR3 protein: CAGSLEDRGLTEAFF; V gene: TRBV7-6; CDR3 length: 15
CDR3 protein: CATSDRRGGLSYNEQFF; V gene: TRBV24-1; CDR3 length: 17
CDR3 protein: CASKLQGARTEAFF; V gene: TRBV5-1; CDR3 length: 14
CDR3 protein: CSALAPGWRETQYF; V gene: TRBV20-1; CDR3 length: 14
CDR3 protein: CASSKARDEYNEQFF; V gene: TRBV7-9; CDR3 length: 15
CDR3 protein: CSAMDGFDTEAFF; V gene: TRBV20-1; CDR3 length: 13
CDR3 protein: CSGEGVTLDSPLHF; V gene: TRBV20-1; CDR3 length: 14
CDR3 protein: CSALRQAGQPQHF; V gene: TRBV20-1; CDR3 length: 13
CDR3 protein: CSAQRRGLGNQPQHF; V gene: TRBV20-1; CDR3 length: 15
CDR3 protein: CASSLDGVRTGPRNEKLFF; V gene: TRBV11-2; CDR3 length: 19
CDR3 protein: CASSYARDRGRSEKLFF; V gene: TRBV6-5; CDR3 length: 17
CDR3 protein: CATSRGGGFTEAFF; V gene: TRBV15; CDR3 length: 14
CDR3 protein: CASSQDGSGRFQPQHF; V gene: TRBV4-1; CDR3 length: 16
CDR3 protein: CASDTGLAVTPLHF; V gene: TRBV12-5; CDR3 length: 14
CDR3 protein: CASSFVPSYEQYF; V gene: TRBV27; CDR3 length: 13
CDR3 protein: CASSEITGSNQPQHF; V gene: TRBV6-1; CDR3 length: 15
CDR3 protein: CASSQVTTGESPLHF; V gene: TRBV3-1; CDR3 length: 15
CDR3 protein: CASSAGTAWNTEAFF; V gene: TRBV9; CDR3 length: 15
CDR3 protein: CASSKYRVLLSF; V gene: TRBV14; CDR3 length: 12
CDR3 protein: CATRGGPGPATQYF; V gene: TRBV15; CDR3 length: 14
CDR3 protein: CASSIVSSGYNEQFF; V gene: TRBV19; CDR3 length: 15